One sample yielded the 30 T cell receptor beta chains listed below, sequenced in a study of spatial heterogeneity in lung cancer. Stated time point: sample taken at primary tumor resection. Sequencing covered unsorted whole RNA taken from tumor, nontumor lung or frozen PBMC. TCRdb re-called the 5' RACE reads with MiXCR, one entry per CDR3 protein. The sample yields about 26,000 distinct CDR3 sequences, around 13% seen once. This sample comprised PBMCs, obtained at surgery. Receptor source: a female donor with early-stage non-small cell lung cancer.

This clonotype occurred a few times. The chain carries TRBV7-2 and TRBJ2-3; 9 bases fit TRBD2. The CDR3 runs 13 residues. Germline loops: CDR1 SGHTA, CDR2 FQGNSA. Trimming at V came to 0 bases and at J to 13 bases, leaving 5 bases not matched to a gene. CDR3 nucleotides: TGTGCCAGCAGCTTAGCGGGTAGCGGGGGCGAGTATTTT. Its protein is CASSLAGSGGEYF.

This clonotype occurred many times. CDR3 DNA: TGTGCCAGTAGTACCCTGGAAGGGGTTAGGTACGAGCAGTACTTC. Amino acids: CASSTLEGVRYEQYF. V usage is TRBV19 and J usage is TRBJ2-7; D might be TRBD1 (5 bases). The CDR3 covers 15 residues. V lost 4 bases, J lost 4 bases, and 17 bases lay in between. Germline V gene data show CDR1 as LNHDA and CDR2 as SQIVND (reference sequence).

This clonotype was observed many times. The chain is built from TRBV7-2 and TRBJ1-4, with D unclear. Germline-derived CDR1 and CDR2 are SGHTA and FQGNSA. CDR3 length: 15 amino acids. Trimming took off 1 base at V and 8 bases at J, with 14 bases between the two ends. The CDR3 here is CASSLVPAAPEKLFF. The CDR3 DNA is TGTGCCAGCAGCTTAGTACCCGCCGCCCCGGAAAAACTGTTTTTT.

This clonotype was seen at least ten times. V is TRBV30 and J is TRBJ1-1, with no clear D. Germline V lookup: CDR1 GTSNPN, CDR2 SVGIG (reference sequence). The CDR3 has 13 residues. Trimming took 1 base from V and 1 from J, leaving 7 bases between them. The CDR3, as DNA: TGTGCCTGGAGTGCGCAACAGAACACTGAAGCTTTCTTT. Amino acids: CAWSAQQNTEAFF.

This clonotype was detected only a few times. The rearrangement uses TRBV6-5 and TRBJ2-7, with TRBD2 as a possible D gene (6 bases). CDR3 length: 14 amino acids. Per the germline V gene, CDR1 is MNHEY and CDR2 is SVGAGI. V was shortened by 5 bases and J by 2 bases, with 13 bases between the two germline ends. The CDR3 protein is CASSRGSVPYEQYF. The DNA of the CDR3 is TGTGCCAGCAGTCGGGGGTCTGTCCCCTACGAGCAGTACTTC.

This clonotype was counted many times. The J gene is TRBJ2-7, the V gene TRBV6-1; maybe TRBD1 (6 bases). V was trimmed by 11 bases and J by 1 base, leaving 12 bases between them. This CDR3 has 12 amino acids. Germline V lookup: CDR1 MNHNS, CDR2 SASEGT. CDR3 coding DNA: TGTGCCCGGCCAGGGGATTCCTACGAGCAGTACGTC. Its protein product is CARPGDSYEQYV.

J is TRBJ1-1 and V is TRBV30; D gene unclear. The CDR3 covers 12 residues. Germline V lookup: CDR1 GTSNPN, CDR2 SVGIG (reference sequence). Trimming removed 0 bases from V and 5 bases from J, with 7 bases in between. The CDR3 loop reads CAWSVRGTEAFF. CDR3 nucleotide sequence: TGTGCCTGGAGTGTACGAGGAACTGAAGCTTTCTTT.

Many counts were recorded for this clonotype. This chain links TRBV5-1 with TRBJ1-5, with 8 bases identical to TRBD1. Per the germline V gene, CDR1 is SGHRS and CDR2 is YFSETQ. The CDR3 runs to 16 residues. The V gene end was trimmed by 4 bases and the J gene end by 2 bases; junction bases not matched to a gene: 8. The CDR3 is CASSPQTGDGNQPQHF. DNA of the CDR3: TGCGCCAGCAGCCCCCAGACAGGGGATGGCAATCAGCCCCAGCATTTT. Looking up the rest from reference TRBV5-1 and TRBJ1-5 gives the full variable domain: KAGVTQTPRYLIKTRGQQVTLSCSPISGHRSVSWYQQTPGQGLQFLFEYFSETQRNKGNFPGRFSGRQFSNSRSEMNVSTLELGDSALYLCASSPQTGDGNQPQHFGDGTRLSIL.

The table lists this clonotype with many counts. The chain is built from TRBV18 and TRBJ2-3; perhaps TRBD2 as D (5 bases). V lost 2 bases and J lost 0, with 12 bases in between. CDR3 size: 16 residues. In germline, CDR1 is KGHSH, CDR2 LQKENI. This chain's CDR3 is CASSPTRVASTDTQYF. CDR3 DNA: TGTGCCAGCTCACCAACGAGGGTCGCAAGCACAGATACGCAGTATTTT.

This clonotype was observed many times. V usage is TRBV6-5 and J usage is TRBJ2-2; TRBD1 or TRBD2 may be the D gene (6 bases each). The V end was cut by 2 bases, the J end by 4 bases, with 14 bases between. The CDR3 is 16 amino acids. Per the germline V gene, CDR1 is MNHEY and CDR2 is SVGAGI. Written as DNA, the CDR3 is TGTGCCAGCAGTTACGTCCTTGGAGGGGGCACCGGGGAGCTGTTTTTT. The encoded protein is CASSYVLGGGTGELFF.

This clonotype was recorded many times. V and J are TRBV29-1 and TRBJ2-1; 8 nucleotides match TRBD2. This CDR3 is built from 14 residues. V lost 6 bases, J lost 7 bases, and 11 bases stayed unmatched. Germline V lookup: CDR1 SQVTM, CDR2 ANQGSEA. CDR3 protein: CSVRRGGAGNEQFF. The DNA for the CDR3 is TGCAGCGTCCGCCGGGGGGGGGCCGGGAATGAGCAGTTCTTC.

The CDR3 spells CASSPKTRLTDTQYF. CDR3 nucleotide sequence: TGTGCCAGCAGCCCCAAGACTAGACTCACAGATACGCAGTATTTT. This chain uses TRBV7-9 with TRBJ2-3; tentatively, D is TRBD2 (6 bases). The CDR3 extends over 15 amino acids. The germline gives CDR1 SEHNR, CDR2 FQNEAQ (reference sequence). V lost 5 bases to trimming and J lost 2 bases, with 14 bases between them.

This clonotype showed up many times. The gene calls are TRBV20-1 and TRBJ2-3, with D possibly matching TRBD1 (5 bases). Germline-derived CDR1 and CDR2 are DFQATT and SNEGSKA (reference sequence). Trimming took 1 base from V and 2 from J, leaving 13 bases between them. This CDR3 contains 15 residues. CDR3 coding DNA: TGCAGTGCTAGAGTACAGGTCCTACCCACAGATACGCAGTATTTT. This translates into CSARVQVLPTDTQYF.

This clonotype was detected many times. V and J are TRBV7-9 and TRBJ2-1; 8 bases are a match to TRBD1. The CDR3 contains 16 residues. Germline assignment: CDR1 SEHNR and CDR2 FQNEAQ (reference sequence). After removal of 1 base from V and 5 bases from J, the junction contained 7 bases not matched to a gene. DNA of the CDR3: TGTGCCAGCAGCTTAGAAAGGGGACAGGTACACAATGAGCAGTTCTTC. Translated: CASSLERGQVHNEQFF.

This clonotype occurred many times. The gene calls are TRBV4-3 and TRBJ2-3, with 9 positions matching TRBD2. Trimming at V came to 3 bases and at J to 2 bases, leaving 6 bases not matched to a gene. This CDR3 is 16 amino acids long. CDR1 is LGHNA, CDR2 YSLEER, per germline. The CDR3: CASSHLSGRFTDTQYF. The CDR3 nucleotides read TGCGCCAGCAGCCACCTCAGCGGGAGGTTCACAGATACGCAGTATTTT.

The chain links TRBV20-1 to TRBJ1-2, with TRBD1 as a possible D gene (5 bases). CDR1 and CDR2 from the germline V gene are DFQATT and SNEGSKA (reference sequence). V gave up 4 bases and J gave up 7 bases, with 10 bases separating them. The CDR3 has 11 residues. The CDR3 DNA reads TGCAGTGCTAAGGGGCGCGGTGGCTACACCTTC. Translating it yields CSAKGRGGYTF.

The chain uses TRBV5-1 and TRBJ2-3; the match to TRBD2 covers 9 bases. Germline assignment: CDR1 SGHRS and CDR2 YFSETQ. The CDR3 length is 14 residues. Trimming removed 2 bases from V and 6 bases from J; junction bases left unmatched: 4. CDR3 in DNA: TGCGCCAGCAGCTTTAGCGGGAGCGGGGATACGCAGTATTTT. Protein sequence: CASSFSGSGDTQYF. Full variable domain (rest looked up from reference TRBV5-1 and TRBJ2-3): KAGVTQTPRYLIKTRGQQVTLSCSPISGHRSVSWYQQTPGQGLQFLFEYFSETQRNKGNFPGRFSGRQFSNSRSEMNVSTLELGDSALYLCASSFSGSGDTQYFGPGTRLTVL.

V and J are TRBV19 and TRBJ1-5; D is uncertain. This CDR3 has 14 residues. CDR1 LNHDA and CDR2 SQIVND come from the germline V gene (reference sequence). Trimming cost V 4 bases and J 3 bases, with 10 bases left between them. The CDR3 protein is CASSTGRLNQPQHF. For the CDR3, the DNA is TGTGCCAGTAGTACCGGGCGCCTCAATCAGCCCCAGCATTTT.

Many counts were recorded for this clonotype. The CDR3 nucleotides read TGTGCCAGCAGTTACGGATTGAGCTCCTACGAGCAGTACTTC. This encodes CASSYGLSSYEQYF. J is TRBJ2-7 and V is TRBV6-5; D unresolved. V lost 2 bases and J lost 0, with 8 bases in between. Germline V lookup: CDR1 MNHEY, CDR2 SVGAGI. CDR3 length equals 14 residues.

This clonotype was counted ten times or more. V gene TRBV20-1 combines with J gene TRBJ2-7; 9 bases match TRBD2. Germline CDR1 reads DFQATT; CDR2 reads SNEGSKA (reference sequence). V dropped 6 bases and J dropped 0; count of bases not matched to a gene: 3. The CDR3 sequence is 13 residues long. As DNA, the CDR3 is TGCAGTGCAGATAGCGGGGGCTCCTACGAGCAGTACTTC. Translating it yields CSADSGGSYEQYF.

By share, this clonotype counts as medium-sized. This rearrangement joins TRBV20-1 to TRBJ1-2, with D tentatively TRBD1 (6 bases). The V end lost 5 bases, the J end lost 4 bases, and 17 bases lay between the germline ends. Germline lookup yields CDR1 DFQATT and CDR2 SNEGSKA (reference sequence). The CDR3 runs 14 residues. DNA for the CDR3: TGCAGTGCTGAAACTAAGACAGGAAGCTATGGCTACACCTTC. It yields the protein CSAETKTGSYGYTF.

This clonotype was counted once. The rearrangement joins TRBV15 to TRBJ2-1, with no clear D. Looked up from germline, CDR1 is LNHNV and CDR2 is YYDKDF (reference sequence). V was pared by 5 bases and J by 0 bases, with 2 bases between. The CDR3 sequence is 12 residues long. CDR3 protein: CATSGSYNEQFF. In DNA form, the CDR3 reads TGTGCCACCAGCGGCTCCTACAATGAGCAGTTCTTC. The full variable domain, in which reference TRBV15 and TRBJ2-1 provide the parts outside the CDR3, is DAMVIQNPRYQVTQFGKPVTLSCSQTLNHNVMYWYQQKSSQAPKLLFHYYDKDFNNEADTPDNFQSRRPNTSFCFLDIRSPGLGDTAMYLCATSGSYNEQFFGPGTRLTVL.

This clonotype was found many times. The rearrangement links TRBV6-2 or TRBV6-3 to TRBJ1-1, with 9 bases identical to TRBD1. The ends lost 6 bases at V and 8 bases at J; junction bases unmatched: 10. The CDR3 totals 14 residues. Germline CDR1 is MNHEY and CDR2 is SVGEGT. CDR3 region: CASRDTGGEREAFF. CDR3 DNA sequence: TGTGCCAGCAGAGACACAGGGGGCGAAAGGGAAGCTTTCTTT.

This clonotype was counted only a few times. V is TRBV10-3 and J is TRBJ1-3; no definite D call. The CDR3 loop spans 12 amino acids. V shed 2 bases and J shed 6 bases, with 5 bases lying between them. Per germline, CDR1 ENHRY and CDR2 SYGVKD. The CDR3 nucleotides are TGTGCCATCAGTGAGAAGGAAAACACCATATATTTT. Protein product: CAISEKENTIYF.

This clonotype was detected many times. The gene calls are TRBV7-2 and TRBJ2-7; D not resolved. The length of the CDR3 is 13 residues. Germline V lookup: CDR1 SGHTA, CDR2 FQGNSA. Trimming pared 5 bases from V and 6 bases from J, leaving 14 bases between. CDR3 protein: CASSPPSSLEQYV. CDR3 sequence (DNA): TGTGCCAGCAGCCCCCCCTCCTCCCTCGAGCAGTACGTC.

This clonotype was recorded at least ten times. This chain joins TRBV7-2 and TRBJ1-5, with D possibly matching TRBD1 (6 bases). This CDR3 spans 14 amino acids. The V gene's germline CDR1 is SGHTA and CDR2 FQGNSA. V lost 4 bases, J lost 4 bases, and 11 bases lay in between. CDR3: CASSSRGWNQPQHF. In DNA form, the CDR3 reads TGTGCCAGCAGCTCGAGGGGGTGGAATCAGCCCCAGCATTTT.

This chain uses TRBV29-1 with TRBJ2-7; either TRBD1 or TRBD2 may fit D (7 bases each). Between the trimmed V and J ends, which lost 7 bases and 5 bases, there was a span of 9 bases. Germline-derived CDR1 and CDR2 are SQVTM and ANQGSEA. The CDR3 contains 10 residues. The CDR3 spells CSAGGDEQYF. CDR3 sequence (DNA): TGCAGCGCAGGGGGGGACGAGCAGTACTTC.

For the CDR3, the DNA is TGTGCCAGCAGCCCGACCCAATACGAGCAGTACTTC. Its translation: CASSPTQYEQYF. The chain links TRBV7-9 to TRBJ2-7; D gene unclear. V shed 5 bases and J shed 4 bases, with 9 bases lying between them. The germline V gene encodes CDR1 SEHNR and CDR2 FQNEAQ (reference sequence). The CDR3 is 12 amino acids.

Worth noting for this clonotype: This may be a read error, as it is one base from a much larger clone. The rearrangement links TRBV28 to TRBJ2-7; D may be TRBD2 (6 bases). Looked up from germline, CDR1 is MDHEN and CDR2 is SYDVKM. Trimming took 7 bases from V and 4 from J, leaving 11 bases between them. The CDR3 spans 12 residues. The CDR3 DNA sequence: TGTGCCAGCACCGTTGGGGGGTACGAGCAGTACTTC. It codes for CASTVGGYEQYF. The entire variable domain, with the rest obtained from reference TRBV28 and TRBJ2-7, is as follows: DVKVTQSSRYLVKRTGEKVFLECVQDMDHENMFWYRQDPGLGLRLIYFSYDVKMKEKGDIPEGYSVSREKKERFSLILESASTNQTSMYLCASTVGGYEQYFGPGTRLTVT.

The rearrangement uses TRBV5-4 and TRBJ1-2; D gene unclear. The CDR3 has 13 residues. The germline V gene encodes CDR1 SGHNT and CDR2 YYREEE (reference sequence). Trimming took 5 bases from V and 8 from J, leaving 16 bases between them. In nucleotides, the CDR3 is TGTGCCAGCAGTCAAGCCCTGGGAAGGGGCTACACCTTC. It is translated as CASSQALGRGYTF.